The 20 T cell receptor beta chains listed next were all sequenced from one sample in a study of cytomegalovirus exposure and HLA in healthy donors. The PCR had 60 Vbeta and 13 Jbeta primers. The method was immunoSEQ multiplex PCR; TCRdb's version includes in-frame clones alone and lacks a portion of them. Of some 130,000 clones listed, about 80% are singletons. Material for sequencing was PBMCs. Every receptor here comes from a boy aged 2 to 10 in good health and CMV-seronegative.

The rearrangement uses TRBV30 and TRBJ2-5; 7 nucleotides align to TRBD2. The CDR3 loop spans 14 amino acids. The germline gives CDR1 GTSNPN, CDR2 SVGIG (reference sequence). J gave up 5 bases and V 2 bases, and 8 bases lay outside the gene matches. The CDR3 sequence is CAWSPTLGGETQYF. CDR3 DNA: TGTGCCTGGAGTCCCACCCTGGGGGGGGAGACCCAGTACTTC. Full variable domain (remainder filled in from reference TRBV30 and TRBJ2-5): SQTIHQWPATLVQPVGSPLSLECTVEGTSNPNLYWYRQAAGRGLQLLFYSVGIGQISSEVPQNLSASRPQDRQFILSSKKLLLSDSGFYLCAWSPTLGGETQYFGPGTRLLVL.

DNA for the CDR3: TGTGCCAGCAGCTTGGGGGCTAGCGGGAGAGATACGCAGTATTTT. As protein: CASSLGASGRDTQYF. The chain is built from TRBV7-2 and TRBJ2-3, with 10 bases fitting TRBD2. Per the germline V gene, CDR1 is SGHTA and CDR2 is FQGNSA. J gave up 5 bases and V 3 bases, and 5 bases lay outside the gene matches. The CDR3 consists of 15 residues.

This clone was counted only a few times. The chain couples TRBV30 to TRBJ1-1, with 9 bases lining up with TRBD1. CDR3 size: 12 residues. J gave up 4 bases and V 8 bases, and 5 bases lay outside the gene matches. In germline, CDR1 is GTSNPN, CDR2 SVGIG (reference sequence). As DNA, the CDR3 is TGTGCCGTGGACAGGGGAACCACTGAAGCTTTCTTT. Amino acid sequence: CAVDRGTTEAFF.

This chain uses TRBV5-1 with TRBJ1-1, with 7 bases identical to TRBD1. Germline values: CDR1 SGHRS, CDR2 YFSETQ. The CDR3 contains 15 residues. V trimming: 0 bases; J trimming: 4 bases; junction bases outside the gene matches: 6. In DNA form, the CDR3 reads TGCGCCAGCAGCTTGGCACCTACAGGGGCCACTGAAGCTTTCTTT. Protein: CASSLAPTGATEAFF.

The CDR3 is CASRLGLAETKDTQYF. The CDR3 DNA sequence: TGTGCCAGCAGGTTGGGACTAGCGGAGACAAAAGATACGCAGTATTTT. The V call is TRBV7-2, the J call TRBJ2-3; TRBD2 matches 11 bases. There are 16 residues in the CDR3. Trimming at V came to 6 bases and at J to 5 bases, leaving 10 bases not matched to a gene. Germline V gene lookup returns CDR1 SGHTA and CDR2 FQGNSA.

This clone was observed a few times. This chain links TRBV4-1 with TRBJ1-3; maybe TRBD1 (5 bases). Germline lookup yields CDR1 MGHRA and CDR2 YSYEKL. The CDR3 is 16 amino acids. Trimming took 1 base from V and 0 from J, leaving 10 bases between them. The chain's CDR3 is CASSQVGPLSGNTIYF. The CDR3 DNA reads TGCGCCAGCAGCCAAGTGGGGCCGCTCTCTGGAAACACCATATATTTT.

Worth noting for this clone: The junction does not match germline at one end; this may be a read error. The rearrangement joins TRBV6-6 to TRBJ2-5; the match to TRBD2 covers 8 bases. The CDR3 extends over 15 amino acids. Germline-derived CDR1 and CDR2 are MNHNY and SVGAGI (reference sequence). The CDR3 protein is CASSYPRGAQEAQYF. For the CDR3, the DNA is TGTGCCAGCAGTTACCCGCGGGGGGCCCAAGAGGCCCAGTACTTC.

The chain recombines TRBV29-1 with TRBJ2-2; D unresolved. The CDR3 covers 12 residues. Looked up from germline, CDR1 is SQVTM and CDR2 is ANQGSEA. The CDR3 loop reads CSATGNTGELFF. Written as DNA, the CDR3 is TGCAGTGCGACGGGGAACACCGGGGAGCTGTTTTTT.

The V and J genes are TRBV2 and TRBJ2-1; possibly TRBD2 for D (5 bases). Germline CDR1 and CDR2: SNHLY and FYNNEI. This CDR3 spans 17 amino acids. Trimming took off 6 bases at V and 0 bases at J, with 18 bases between the two ends. The CDR3 region is CASREPLVLSSYNEQFF. The CDR3 DNA sequence: TGTGCCAGCAGGGAACCACTAGTCCTGAGCTCCTACAATGAGCAGTTCTTC. Supplemented by reference TRBV2 and TRBJ2-1, the full variable domain reads EPEVTQTPSHQVTQMGQEVILRCVPISNHLYFYWYRQILGQKVEFLVSFYNNEISEKSEIFDDQFSVERPDGSNFTLKIRSTKLEDSAMYFCASREPLVLSSYNEQFFGPGTRLTVL.

The chain recombines TRBV2 with TRBJ1-1; perhaps TRBD1 as D (5 bases). The CDR3 has 14 residues. Germline values: CDR1 SNHLY, CDR2 FYNNEI. V was clipped by 11 bases and J by 3 bases, with 19 bases between them. The CDR3 nucleotides read TGTGCCGGCCGGGGGATACTGAGGGACACTGAAGCTTTCTTT. Protein sequence: CAGRGILRDTEAFF. Combining the CDR3 with reference TRBV2 and TRBJ1-1 gives the whole variable domain EPEVTQTPSHQVTQMGQEVILRCVPISNHLYFYWYRQILGQKVEFLVSFYNNEISEKSEIFDDQFSVERPDGSNFTLKIRSTKLEDSAMYFCAGRGILRDTEAFFGQGTRLTVV.

This chain joins TRBV5-4 and TRBJ2-7, with TRBD1 matching over 7 bases. From germline, CDR1 is SGHNT and CDR2 YYREEE (reference sequence). CDR3 length equals 14 residues. Trimming cost V 4 bases and J 2 bases; bases outside gene matches: 6. The DNA for the CDR3 is TGTGCCAGCAGCGCCGGGGACAGTCCCTACGAGCAGTACGTC. Protein sequence: CASSAGDSPYEQYV.

The chain uses TRBV6-4 and TRBJ1-6; 9 bases match TRBD1. The V segment lost 6 bases and the J segment 7 bases; nucleotides outside the gene matches: 10. The germline gives CDR1 MRHNA, CDR2 SNTAGT. The length of the CDR3 is 16 residues. The CDR3 spells CASRKSTGGVNSPLHF. The CDR3 region has the DNA TGTGCCAGCAGGAAAAGTACAGGGGGCGTAAATTCACCCCTCCACTTT.

The chain couples TRBV7-9 to TRBJ1-1; D perhaps matches TRBD1 (6 bases). Germline V gene data show CDR1 as SEHNR and CDR2 as FQNEAQ (reference sequence). The CDR3 loop spans 15 amino acids. With 3 bases removed from V and 5 bases from J, the gap between germline ends came to 16 bases. The CDR3 DNA sequence: TGTGCCAGCAGCTTTACGCCCCTAACAGGGACTGAAGCTTTCTTT. This encodes CASSFTPLTGTEAFF.

This clone was detected once. The rearrangement uses TRBV7-2 and TRBJ2-3; 10 positions agree with TRBD2. This CDR3 has 16 amino acids. Germline V gene sequence: CDR1 SGHTA, CDR2 FQGNSA. After removal of 3 bases from V and 5 bases from J, the junction contained 8 bases not matched to a gene. In nucleotides, the CDR3 is TGTGCCAGCAGCTTTAGTTCTGGGACTAGCGTAGATACGCAGTATTTT. It encodes CASSFSSGTSVDTQYF.

The CDR3 DNA is TGCGCCAGCAGCCTCACCGAGTACACCGGGGAGCTGTTTTTT. Translating gives CASSLTEYTGELFF. The rearrangement uses TRBV4-3 and TRBJ2-2; D is undetermined. V was cut by 4 bases and J by 3 bases, with 9 bases left in between. This CDR3 contains 14 residues. In germline, CDR1 is LGHNA, CDR2 YSLEER.

The chain uses TRBV6-4 and TRBJ2-7; 9 bases fit TRBD1. The V gene end was trimmed by 5 bases and the J gene end by 5 bases; junction bases not matched to a gene: 4. CDR1 MRHNA and CDR2 SNTAGT come from the germline V gene. CDR3 length: 13 amino acids. CDR3 coding DNA: TGTGCCAGCAGTCTACAGGGGGCCCACGAGCAGTACGTC. It is translated as CASSLQGAHEQYV.

The chain uses TRBV6-4 and TRBJ1-2; TRBD1 agrees at 9 bases. The V gene's germline CDR1 is MRHNA and CDR2 SNTAGT. The junction had 9 bases not matched to a gene; V was cut back by 0 bases and J by 7 bases. This CDR3 spans 16 amino acids. The CDR3: CASSDSSGTGLRGYTF. DNA of the CDR3: TGTGCCAGCAGTGACTCTTCGGGGACAGGGCTTCGTGGCTACACCTTC.

The DNA for the CDR3 is TGTGCCAGCGGACTAGCGGAGAGCTCCTACGAGCAGTACGTC. Translation: CASGLAESSYEQYV. The rearrangement joins TRBV6-1 to TRBJ2-7, with 10 bases fitting TRBD2. CDR1 is MNHNS, CDR2 SASEGT, per germline. With 8 bases clipped from V and 0 bases from J, the junction kept 4 bases outside the gene matches. CDR3 length: 14 amino acids.

V is TRBV7-9 and J is TRBJ2-3, with 9 bases identical to TRBD1. This CDR3 comprises 17 residues. Per germline, CDR1 SEHNR and CDR2 FQNEAQ (reference sequence). The trim removed 6 bases at V and 1 base at J, leaving 11 bases unmatched. In DNA, the CDR3 is TGTGCCAGCAGGCTCGGACAGGGGAGTAAGGGCACAGATACGCAGTATTTT. Amino acid sequence: CASRLGQGSKGTDTQYF.

The rearrangement links TRBV6-1 to TRBJ2-5, with TRBD1 as a possible D gene (5 bases). This CDR3 has 15 amino acids. In germline, CDR1 is MNHNS, CDR2 SASEGT. Trimming cost V 4 bases and J 2 bases, with 14 bases left between them. The CDR3 is CASSALTVNQETQYF. The CDR3 DNA reads as TGTGCCAGCAGTGCCCTGACAGTGAATCAAGAGACCCAGTACTTC.